This T cell receptor beta chain was recovered during a study of beta chain features in type 1 diabetes. Study information: Cell yields, gender and age were comparable in patients and healthy donors.

Every single donor gave one heparinised blood draw, and these averaged about 120 mL. CD4+ naive, central memory, regulatory and stem cell-like memory subsets were isolated by sorting on CD45RO/CCR7/CD25/CD127/CD95/CD27. General study results and limits: Moderate yet significant TCRB CDR3 shortening was seen in Type 1 diabetes patients in all four CD4+ subsets.

This clone was seen a few times. Its specificity is not known. Investigators reverse transcribed all isolated RNA, so they sequenced expressed TCRB transcripts. Libraries were prepared by immunoSEQ multiplex PCR; TCRdb keeps only in-frame clonotypes and omits some of them. The table records over 500,000 clones, 15% to 18% of them present only once. The sequenced material came from naive CD4+ T cells from blood. The clonotype was recovered from a man aged 18 to 30 in good health.

The CDR3: CASRPAPNTEAFF. DNA for the CDR3: TGTGCCAGCAGACCGGCCCCCAACACTGAAGCTTTCTTT. The rearrangement uses TRBV6-6 and TRBJ1-1; D is undetermined. This CDR3 spans 13 amino acids. The germline V gene has CDR1 MNHNY and CDR2 SVGAGI (reference sequence). Trimming removed 6 bases from V and 2 bases from J, with 10 bases in between.